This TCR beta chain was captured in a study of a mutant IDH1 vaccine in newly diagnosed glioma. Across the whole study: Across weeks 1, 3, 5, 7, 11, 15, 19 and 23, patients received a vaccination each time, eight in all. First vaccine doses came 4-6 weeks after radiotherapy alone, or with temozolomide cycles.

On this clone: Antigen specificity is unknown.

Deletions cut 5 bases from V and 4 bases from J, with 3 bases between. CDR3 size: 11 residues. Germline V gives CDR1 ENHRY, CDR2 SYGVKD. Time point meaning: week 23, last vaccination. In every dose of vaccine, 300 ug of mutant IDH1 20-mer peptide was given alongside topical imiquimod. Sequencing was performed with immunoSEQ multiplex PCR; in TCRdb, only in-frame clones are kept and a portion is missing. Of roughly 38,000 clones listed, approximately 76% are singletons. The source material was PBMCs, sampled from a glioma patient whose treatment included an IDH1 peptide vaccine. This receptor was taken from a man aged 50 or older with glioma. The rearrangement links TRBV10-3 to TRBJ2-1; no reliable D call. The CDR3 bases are TGTGCCATCAGTCTATACAATGAGCAGTTCTTC. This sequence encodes CAISLYNEQFF.